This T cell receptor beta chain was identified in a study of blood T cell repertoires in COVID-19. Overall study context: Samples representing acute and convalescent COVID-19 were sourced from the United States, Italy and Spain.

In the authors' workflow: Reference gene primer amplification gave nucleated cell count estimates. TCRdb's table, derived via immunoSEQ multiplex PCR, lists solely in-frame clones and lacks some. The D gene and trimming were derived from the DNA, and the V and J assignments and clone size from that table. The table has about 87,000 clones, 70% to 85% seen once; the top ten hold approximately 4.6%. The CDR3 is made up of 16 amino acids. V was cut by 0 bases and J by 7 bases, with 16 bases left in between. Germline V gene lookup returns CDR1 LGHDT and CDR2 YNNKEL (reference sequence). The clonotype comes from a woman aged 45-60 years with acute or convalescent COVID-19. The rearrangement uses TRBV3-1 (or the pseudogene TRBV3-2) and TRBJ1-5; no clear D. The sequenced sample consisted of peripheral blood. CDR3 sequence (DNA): TGTGCCAGCAGCCAAGATACCGGGAGGTCAATCCAGCCCCAGCATTTT. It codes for CASSQDTGRSIQPQHF.